The 8 T cell receptor beta chains below come from one sample, sequenced in a study of CDR3 diversity in severe acne. TCRdb reprocessed the PCR reads via MiXCR and lists one record per CDR3 protein. The profile shows more than 80,000 distinct CDR3 sequences, 45% to 55% of them singletons. Material: blood. These receptors were obtained from a male donor with severe acne vulgaris.

In its sample, this clonotype was seen many times. The CDR3 reads CASTQPTSGGTDTQYF. The CDR3 bases are TGTGCCAGCACCCAACCCACTAGCGGGGGCACAGATACGCAGTATTTT. The chain couples TRBV6-5 to TRBJ2-3; 10 positions match TRBD2. This CDR3 contains 16 residues. The germline V gene encodes CDR1 MNHEY and CDR2 SVGAGI. V was clipped by 7 bases and J by 1 base; unmatched bases: 8.

This clonotype has ten or more counts. The chain recombines TRBV11-3 with TRBJ2-2; 12 bases agree with TRBD2. Germline CDR1 SGHNT, CDR2 YENEEA. V lost 3 bases and J lost 0; bases outside the gene matches: 11. CDR3 length: 20 amino acids. The CDR3 region has the DNA TGTGCCAGCAGCTTGGGACTAGCGGGCGGGAAGACCGCGAACACCGGGGAGCTGTTTTTT. The encoded protein is CASSLGLAGGKTANTGELFF.

This chain joins TRBV20-1 and TRBJ2-2, with D possibly TRBD1 on 6 matching bases. V was pared by 5 bases and J by 4 bases, with 17 bases between. Germline-derived CDR1 and CDR2 are DFQATT and SNEGSKA (reference sequence). This CDR3 spans 15 amino acids. This chain's CDR3 is CSARRGFYSTGELFF. In DNA, the CDR3 is TGCAGTGCTCGCAGGGGTTTTTACAGCACCGGGGAGCTGTTTTTT.

This clonotype was observed a few times. This chain connects TRBV7-9 to TRBJ1-1; TRBD1 matches 9 bases. Unmatched junction bases numbered 10, after V lost 5 bases and J lost 6 bases. The CDR3 is made up of 15 amino acids. Germline V CDR1 and CDR2: SEHNR, FQNEAQ (reference sequence). The DNA for the CDR3 is TGTGCCAGCAGCGCCCAGACAGGGGGACCGCCTGAAGCTTTCTTT. The encoded protein is CASSAQTGGPPEAFF.

The gene calls are TRBV7-9 and TRBJ2-7, with D maybe TRBD1 (5 bases). The CDR3 is 14 residues long. V was pared by 10 bases and J by 3 bases, with 19 bases between. The germline CDR1 and CDR2 sequences are SEHNR and FQNEAQ (reference sequence). The CDR3 region has the DNA TGTGCCACCAGAGATCAGGGTAGGGTCTACGAGCAGTACTTC. Protein product: CATRDQGRVYEQYF. Together with reference TRBV7-9 and TRBJ2-7, the CDR3 gives the full variable domain: DTGVSQNPRHKITKRGQNVTFRCDPISEHNRLYWYRQTLGQGPEFLTYFQNEAQLEKSRLLSDRFSAERPKGSFSTLEIQRTEQGDSAMYLCATRDQGRVYEQYFGPGTRLTVT.

In its sample, this clonotype was seen many times. The chain is built from TRBV29-1 and TRBJ2-5; D is unclear. V gave up 7 bases and J gave up 5 bases, with 11 bases separating them. The CDR3 extends over 11 amino acids. In germline, CDR1 is SQVTM, CDR2 ANQGSEA. DNA for the CDR3: TGCAGCGCACCGACACGGGAGACCCAGTACTTC. Translated: CSAPTRETQYF.

This clonotype was recorded many times. The chain recombines TRBV6-5 with TRBJ2-5; no reliable D call. This CDR3 comprises 14 residues. Germline-derived CDR1 and CDR2 are MNHEY and SVGAGI. With 2 bases removed from V and 7 bases from J, the gap between germline ends came to 14 bases. DNA of the CDR3: TGTGCCAGCAGTTACACCCCCACGGTACCGACCCAGTACTTC. Protein product: CASSYTPTVPTQYF.

For this clonotype: Just one base apart from a much larger clone, this may be a read error. Given the absence of the conserved phenylalanine or tryptophan at the CDR3 end, a read error is likely. V usage is TRBV20-1 and J usage is TRBJ1-1; D gene ambiguous. CDR3 length: 13 amino acids. From germline, CDR1 is DFQATT and CDR2 SNEGSKA (reference sequence). The CDR3 protein is CSASVSLNTEAFS. The CDR3 coding sequence is TGCAGTGCTAGTGTCTCTCTGAATACTGAAGCTTTCTCT.